The 6 T cell receptor beta chains given below trace back to one sample, sequenced in a study of cytomegalovirus exposure and HLA in healthy donors. In the PCR, 60 Vbeta and 13 Jbeta primers were used. Repertoires were generated with immunoSEQ multiplex PCR, while TCRdb's copy carries only in-frame clones and drops some. The sample has about 100,000 clones; 70% are singletons. The sample was PBMCs. The source is a man aged 40-50 years in good health and CMV-seropositive.

The rearrangement joins TRBV30 to TRBJ1-1; no definite D call. The CDR3 consists of 12 residues. CDR1 is GTSNPN, CDR2 SVGIG, per germline (reference sequence). V lost 4 bases and J 5 bases, leaving 11 bases between the germline ends. CDR3 protein: CAWNRQLTEAFF. CDR3 bases: TGTGCCTGGAACCGACAACTGACTGAAGCTTTCTTT.

There are a few counts of this clone. V is TRBV5-8 and J is TRBJ2-3; TRBD2 matches at 10 bases. Germline loops: CDR1 SGHTS, CDR2 YDEGEE. The CDR3 has 15 amino acids. V lost 3 bases, J lost 4 bases, and 5 bases stayed unmatched. CDR3 loop: CASSWGLAKSDTQYF. CDR3 DNA: TGTGCCAGCAGCTGGGGACTAGCGAAATCAGATACGCAGTATTTT.

This chain uses TRBV19 with TRBJ2-1; 7 bases fit TRBD2. The CDR3 spans 16 residues. CDR1 and CDR2 (germline): LNHDA, SQIVND (reference sequence). Germline trimming cut 5 bases from V and 3 bases from J; bases unmatched to any gene: 10. The chain's CDR3 is CASSGERERIYNEQFF. CDR3 nucleotide sequence: TGTGCCAGTAGTGGGGAGCGGGAAAGGATCTACAATGAGCAGTTCTTC.

The chain is built from TRBV4-1 and TRBJ2-7, with TRBD1 matching over 8 bases. V shed 3 bases and J 0 bases; nucleotides not matched to a gene: 4. Germline CDR1 is MGHRA and CDR2 is YSYEKL. The CDR3 loop spans 15 amino acids. DNA of the CDR3: TGCGCCAGCAGCCAGGGACAGGACGGCTCCTACGAGCAGTACGTC. Its translation is CASSQGQDGSYEQYV.

This clone was detected a few times. CDR3 sequence: CASSEMSGGTGELFF. CDR3 nucleotide sequence: TGCGCCAGCAGTGAGATGTCGGGGGGAACCGGGGAGCTGTTTTTT. The V gene is TRBV10-1, the J gene TRBJ2-2; 7 bases map to TRBD2. The length of the CDR3 is 15 residues. Germline values: CDR1 WNHNN, CDR2 SYGVQD (reference sequence). The V gene end was trimmed by 2 bases and the J gene end by 5 bases; junction bases not matched to a gene: 5.

This clone was seen only once. The chain joins TRBV30 to TRBJ2-3, with TRBD2 matching over 7 bases. The CDR3 is 16 amino acids. Germline-derived CDR1 and CDR2 are GTSNPN and SVGIG (reference sequence). V shed 3 bases and J 0 bases; nucleotides not matched to a gene: 9. The CDR3 region has the DNA TGTGCCTGGAGCCTAGCCCTAGCGGCGAGCACAGATACGCAGTATTTT. This gives the protein CAWSLALAASTDTQYF.